The T cell receptor (beta chain) under discussion was sequenced for a study of T cell responses to AZD1222 COVID-19 vaccine. A note on this clone: Its antigen is unidentified.

Study-wide findings and caveats: Baseline seropositives among AZD1222 recipients totaled only five or six. No repertoire was sampled before or during the peak T cell response, only after it. An increase in Spike-specific TCR breadth and depth was observed after two AZD1222 doses.

V lost 4 bases and J lost 3; bases outside the gene matches: 12. The germline V gene encodes CDR1 SGDLS and CDR2 YYNGEE. The CDR3 consists of 16 residues. Libraries were prepared by immunoSEQ multiplex PCR; TCRdb keeps only in-frame clonotypes and omits some of them. Among about 110,000 clones listed, 90% were seen once. The V and J genes are TRBV9 and TRBJ1-1; 7 bases are a match to TRBD1. Sequenced here: peripheral blood, sampled 28 days after the second AZD1222 dose. This clonotype was sampled from an adult who received the AZD1222 COVID-19 vaccine. This CDR3 reads CASSHNPRDSDTEAFF. The CDR3 bases are TGTGCCAGCAGCCATAACCCACGGGACAGTGACACTGAAGCTTTCTTT.